This T cell receptor (beta chain) was recovered during a study of vaccination and CD4 T cells after COVID-19. As for the study in general: Each person enrolled got two BNT162b2 or mRNA-1273 vaccine doses.

Oncomine TCR Beta short-read sequencing was applied to DNA from cultured CD4+ T cells. TCRdb reanalysed the PCR reads using MiXCR and keeps one entry per CDR3 protein. This sample yields fewer than 9,000 distinct CDR3 sequences, of which approximately 19% are seen a single time; 21% belongs to the top ten. Overall study results and limits: Recorded median SARS-CoV-2-reactive clonotype numbers increased from about 20 to 38 without reaching significance.

By share, this clonotype counts as medium-sized (0.01 to 0.1%). Its specificity is not known. As for treatment: approximately 9-day PBMC culture with coronavirus spike peptide pools or control peptides (ViraFEST assay). The sequencing used CD4+ T cells from blood, cultured in vitro, collected after SARS-CoV-2 vaccination. The TCR was taken from a human donor who had recovered from COVID-19.

CDR3 amino acids: CASSNWYRAETQYF. The CDR3 DNA is TGTGCCAGTAGTAATTGGTACAGGGCGGAGACCCAGTACTTC. The chain carries TRBV19 and TRBJ2-5, with TRBD1 as a possible D gene (6 bases). The CDR3 runs 14 residues. CDR1 is LNHDA, CDR2 SQIVND, per germline (reference sequence). Between the trimmed V and J ends, which lost 4 bases and 5 bases, there was a span of 14 bases.